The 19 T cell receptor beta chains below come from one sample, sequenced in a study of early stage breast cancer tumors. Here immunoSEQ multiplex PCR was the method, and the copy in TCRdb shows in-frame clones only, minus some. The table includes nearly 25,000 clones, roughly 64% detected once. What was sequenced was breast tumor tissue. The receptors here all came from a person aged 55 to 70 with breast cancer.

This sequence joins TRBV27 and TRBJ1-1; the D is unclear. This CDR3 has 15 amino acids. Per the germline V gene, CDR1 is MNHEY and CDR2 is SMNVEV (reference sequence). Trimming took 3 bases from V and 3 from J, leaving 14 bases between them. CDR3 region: CASSFAVLGDTEAFF. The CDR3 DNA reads TGTGCCAGCAGTTTCGCGGTCCTCGGGGACACTGAAGCTTTCTTT.

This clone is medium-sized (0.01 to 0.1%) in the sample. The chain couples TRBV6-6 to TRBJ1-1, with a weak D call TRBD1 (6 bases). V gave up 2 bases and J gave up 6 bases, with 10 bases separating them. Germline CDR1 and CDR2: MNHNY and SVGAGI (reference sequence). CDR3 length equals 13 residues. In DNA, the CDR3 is TGTGCCAGCAGTTACGGGGGCAAGCCTGAAGCTTTCTTT. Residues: CASSYGGKPEAFF.

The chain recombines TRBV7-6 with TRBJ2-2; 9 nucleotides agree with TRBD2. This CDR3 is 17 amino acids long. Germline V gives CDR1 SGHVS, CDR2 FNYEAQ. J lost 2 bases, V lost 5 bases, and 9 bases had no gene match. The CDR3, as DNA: TGTGCCAGCAGCCTCCGTGGGCTAGCGGGAAACACCGGGGAGCTGTTTTTT. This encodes CASSLRGLAGNTGELFF.

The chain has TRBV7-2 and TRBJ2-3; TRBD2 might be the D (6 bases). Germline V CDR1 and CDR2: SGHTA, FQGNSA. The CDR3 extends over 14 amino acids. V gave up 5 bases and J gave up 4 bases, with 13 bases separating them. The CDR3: CASSAGLNSDTQYF. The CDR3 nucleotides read TGTGCCAGCAGCGCGGGACTTAACTCAGATACGCAGTATTTT.

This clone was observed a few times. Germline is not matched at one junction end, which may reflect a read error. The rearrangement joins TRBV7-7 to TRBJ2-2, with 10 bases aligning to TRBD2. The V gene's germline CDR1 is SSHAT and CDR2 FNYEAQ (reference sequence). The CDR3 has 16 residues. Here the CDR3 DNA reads TGTGCTAGCAGCCCGGTAGCGGGAGGTTACACCGGGGAGCTGTTTTTT. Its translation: CASSPVAGGYTGELFF.

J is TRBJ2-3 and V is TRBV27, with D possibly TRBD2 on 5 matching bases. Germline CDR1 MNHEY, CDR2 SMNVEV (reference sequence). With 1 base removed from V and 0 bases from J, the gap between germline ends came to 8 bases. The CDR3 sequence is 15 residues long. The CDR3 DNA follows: TGTGCCAGCAGTTTATTCGGGGTCAGCACAGATACGCAGTATTTT. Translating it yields CASSLFGVSTDTQYF.

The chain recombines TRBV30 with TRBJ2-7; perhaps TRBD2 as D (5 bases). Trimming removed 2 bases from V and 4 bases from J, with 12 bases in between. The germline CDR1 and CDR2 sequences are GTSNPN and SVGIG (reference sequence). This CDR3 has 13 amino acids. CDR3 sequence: CAWSPQPGYEQYF. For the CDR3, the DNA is TGTGCCTGGAGTCCCCAGCCGGGGTACGAGCAGTACTTC.

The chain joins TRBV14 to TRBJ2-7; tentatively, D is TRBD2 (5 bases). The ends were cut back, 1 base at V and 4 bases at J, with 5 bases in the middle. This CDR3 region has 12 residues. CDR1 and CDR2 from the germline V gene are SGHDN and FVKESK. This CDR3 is CASSQGGYEQYF. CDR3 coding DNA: TGTGCCAGCAGCCAAGGAGGGTACGAGCAGTACTTC.

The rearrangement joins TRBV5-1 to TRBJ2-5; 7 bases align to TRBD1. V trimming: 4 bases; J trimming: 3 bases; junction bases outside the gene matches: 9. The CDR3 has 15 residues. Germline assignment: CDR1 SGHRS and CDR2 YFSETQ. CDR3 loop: CASSATGTAEETQYF. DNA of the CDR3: TGCGCCAGCAGCGCTACCGGGACAGCTGAAGAGACCCAGTACTTC.

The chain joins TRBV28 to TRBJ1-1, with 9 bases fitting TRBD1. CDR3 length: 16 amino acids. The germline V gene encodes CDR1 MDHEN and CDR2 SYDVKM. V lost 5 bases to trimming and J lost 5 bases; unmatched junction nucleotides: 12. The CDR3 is CASSPTGGGFGTEAFF. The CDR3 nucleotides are TGTGCCAGCAGTCCCACAGGGGGCGGGTTTGGAACTGAAGCTTTCTTT.

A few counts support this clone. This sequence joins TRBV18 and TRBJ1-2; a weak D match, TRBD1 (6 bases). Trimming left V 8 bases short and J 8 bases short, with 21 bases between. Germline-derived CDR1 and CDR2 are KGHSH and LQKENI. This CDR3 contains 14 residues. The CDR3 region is CASTTGRDTFGYTF. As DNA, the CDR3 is TGTGCCAGCACGACGGGGAGGGACACTTTCGGCTACACCTTC.

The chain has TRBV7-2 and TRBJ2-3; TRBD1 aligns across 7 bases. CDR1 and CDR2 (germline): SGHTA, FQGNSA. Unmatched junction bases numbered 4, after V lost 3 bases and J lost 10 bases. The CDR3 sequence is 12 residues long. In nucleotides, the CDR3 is TGTGCCAGCAGCTTCCCGACAGGGCCGCAGTATTTT. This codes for CASSFPTGPQYF.

The CDR3 region is CATFRDRVQYF. The CDR3 DNA reads TGTGCCACCTTCCGGGACAGGGTCCAGTATTTT. The chain has TRBV19 and TRBJ2-3, with 9 bases lining up with TRBD1. CDR3 length: 11 residues. The ends lost 10 bases at V and 12 bases at J; junction bases unmatched: 8. The germline CDR1 and CDR2 sequences are LNHDA and SQIVND (reference sequence).

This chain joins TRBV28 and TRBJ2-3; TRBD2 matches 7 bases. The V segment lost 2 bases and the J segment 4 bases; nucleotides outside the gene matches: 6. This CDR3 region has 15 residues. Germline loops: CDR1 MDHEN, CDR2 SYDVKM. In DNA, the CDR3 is TGTGCCAGCAGTTTAGCGGGAGAGGGTCCAGATACGCAGTATTTT. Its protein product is CASSLAGEGPDTQYF.

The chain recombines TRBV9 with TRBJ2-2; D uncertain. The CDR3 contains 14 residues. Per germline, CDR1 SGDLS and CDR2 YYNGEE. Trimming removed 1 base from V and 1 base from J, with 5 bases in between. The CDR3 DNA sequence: TGTGCCAGCAGCGTACGAGGGAACACCGGGGAGCTGTTTTTT. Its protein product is CASSVRGNTGELFF.

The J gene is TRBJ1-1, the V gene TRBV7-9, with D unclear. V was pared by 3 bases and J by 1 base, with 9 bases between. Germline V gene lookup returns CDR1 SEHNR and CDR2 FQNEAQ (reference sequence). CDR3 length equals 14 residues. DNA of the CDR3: TGTGCCAGCAGCTTTGAGGAGGGGAACACTGAAGCTTTCTTT. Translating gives CASSFEEGNTEAFF.

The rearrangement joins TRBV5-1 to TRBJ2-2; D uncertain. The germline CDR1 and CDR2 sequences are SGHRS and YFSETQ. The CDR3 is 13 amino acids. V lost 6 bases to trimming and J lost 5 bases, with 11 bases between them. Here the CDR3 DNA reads TGCGCCAGCACCCCCTTAATTACCGGGGAGCTGTTTTTT. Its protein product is CASTPLITGELFF. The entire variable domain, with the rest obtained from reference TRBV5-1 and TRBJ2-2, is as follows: KAGVTQTPRYLIKTRGQQVTLSCSPISGHRSVSWYQQTPGQGLQFLFEYFSETQRNKGNFPGRFSGRQFSNSRSEMNVSTLELGDSALYLCASTPLITGELFFGEGSRLTVL.

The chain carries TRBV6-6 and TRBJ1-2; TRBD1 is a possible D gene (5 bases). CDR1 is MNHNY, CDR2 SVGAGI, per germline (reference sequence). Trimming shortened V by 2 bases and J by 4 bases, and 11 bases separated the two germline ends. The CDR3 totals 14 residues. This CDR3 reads CASSYDSGPYGYTF. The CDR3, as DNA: TGTGCCAGCAGTTACGACTCAGGGCCCTATGGCTACACCTTC.

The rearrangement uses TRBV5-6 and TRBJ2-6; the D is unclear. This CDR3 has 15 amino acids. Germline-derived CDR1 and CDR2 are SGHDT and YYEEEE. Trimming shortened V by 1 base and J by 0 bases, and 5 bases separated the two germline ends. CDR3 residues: CASSLFGSGANVLTF. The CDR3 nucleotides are TGTGCCAGCAGCTTGTTCGGCTCTGGGGCCAACGTCCTGACTTTC.